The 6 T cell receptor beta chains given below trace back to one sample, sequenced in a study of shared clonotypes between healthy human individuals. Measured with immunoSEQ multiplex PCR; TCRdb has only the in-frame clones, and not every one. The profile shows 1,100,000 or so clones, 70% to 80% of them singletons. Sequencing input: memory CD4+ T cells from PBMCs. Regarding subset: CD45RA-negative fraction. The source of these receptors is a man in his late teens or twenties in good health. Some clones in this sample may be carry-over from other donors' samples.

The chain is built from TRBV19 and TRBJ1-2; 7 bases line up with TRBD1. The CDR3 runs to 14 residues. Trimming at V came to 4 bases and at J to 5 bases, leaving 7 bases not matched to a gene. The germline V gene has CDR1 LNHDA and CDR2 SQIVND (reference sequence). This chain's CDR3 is CASSNRDRLYGYTF. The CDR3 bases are TGTGCCAGTAGTAACCGGGACAGACTTTATGGCTACACCTTC. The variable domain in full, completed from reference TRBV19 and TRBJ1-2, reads DGGITQSPKYLFRKEGQNVTLSCEQNLNHDAMYWYRQDPGQGLRLIYYSQIVNDFQKGDIAEGYSVSREKKESFPLTVTSAQKNPTAFYLCASSNRDRLYGYTFGSGTRLTVV.

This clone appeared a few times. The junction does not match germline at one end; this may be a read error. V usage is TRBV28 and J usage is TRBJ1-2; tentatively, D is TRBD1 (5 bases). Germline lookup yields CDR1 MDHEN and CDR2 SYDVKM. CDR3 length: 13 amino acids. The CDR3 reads CASSFGGTPDVWF. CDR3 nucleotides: TGTGCCAGCAGTTTTGGGGGGACTCCGGACGTGTGGTTC.

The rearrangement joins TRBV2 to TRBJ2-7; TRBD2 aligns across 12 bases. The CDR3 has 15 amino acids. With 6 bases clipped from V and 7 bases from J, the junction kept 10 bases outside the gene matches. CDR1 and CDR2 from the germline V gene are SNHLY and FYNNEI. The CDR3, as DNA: TGTGCCAGCAGGACGACTAGCGGGAGTTTGGGGGAGCAGTACTTC. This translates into CASRTTSGSLGEQYF.

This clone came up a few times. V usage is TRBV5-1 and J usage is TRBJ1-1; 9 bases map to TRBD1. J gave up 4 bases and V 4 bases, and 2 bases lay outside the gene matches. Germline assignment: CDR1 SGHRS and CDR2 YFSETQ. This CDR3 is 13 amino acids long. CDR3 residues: CASSKDRGTEAFF. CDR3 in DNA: TGCGCCAGCAGCAAGGACAGGGGCACTGAAGCTTTCTTT.

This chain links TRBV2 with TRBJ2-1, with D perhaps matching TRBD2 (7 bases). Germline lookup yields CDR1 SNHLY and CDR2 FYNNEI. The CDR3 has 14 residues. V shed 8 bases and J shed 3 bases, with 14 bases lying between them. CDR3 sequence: CASEGERGYNEQFF. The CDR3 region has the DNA TGTGCCAGCGAGGGGGAGCGGGGCTACAATGAGCAGTTCTTC. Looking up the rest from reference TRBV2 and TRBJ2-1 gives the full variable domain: EPEVTQTPSHQVTQMGQEVILRCVPISNHLYFYWYRQILGQKVEFLVSFYNNEISEKSEIFDDQFSVERPDGSNFTLKIRSTKLEDSAMYFCASEGERGYNEQFFGPGTRLTVL.

The CDR3 coding sequence is TGTGCCAGCAGCGTACGAAGCTCTGGGGCCAACGTCCTGACTTTC. It specifies CASSVRSSGANVLTF. The chain recombines TRBV9 with TRBJ2-6; no clear D gene. The CDR3 length is 15 residues. Between the trimmed V and J ends, which lost 1 base and 0 bases, there was a span of 5 bases. In germline, CDR1 is SGDLS, CDR2 YYNGEE. Full variable domain (missing parts from reference TRBV9 and TRBJ2-6): DSGVTQTPKHLITATGQRVTLRCSPRSGDLSVYWYQQSLDQGLQFLIQYYNGEERAKGNILERFSAQQFPDLHSELNLSSLELGDSALYFCASSVRSSGANVLTFGAGSRLTVL.